This T cell receptor (beta chain) stems from a study of monozygotic twins with cystic fibrosis (dated by TCRdb to the early 2020s). As for the study more broadly: Around 3 micrograms of fragmented DNA went through around 15 PCR cycles to produce barcoded libraries. To assess genetic influence on V and J gene usage, the study compared TCR beta repertoires within and across 16 monozygotic twin pairs with cystic fibrosis. The cohort included ten female and six male twin pairs, mostly children and adolescents, aged about 2.0 to 36.4 years with a median of roughly 9.1 years. On the day of blood sampling, twins were ranked among 1,060 cohort participants for weight-for-height and for FEVPerc (FEV1 disease centile). Data for three of the twin pairs had already been reported earlier in a different context. Findings and caveats that apply to the study as a whole: In 13 of 16 pairs, V gene usage most closely resembled the co-twin's, and the same held for J usage in 8 of 16 pairs, a pattern suggesting genetic constraints. Simpson clonality tended to be low (median roughly 0.0097), which suggests a naive-dominated repertoire, although clonality was higher in the most severely affected patients. No association turned up between shared CDR3 numbers and age, concordance or disease severity, and the cohort was small. Monozygotic CF twin pairs shared significantly more nucleotide-identical clonotypes within each pair than unrelated CF individuals shared with one another (P = 0.000026, Mann-Whitney).

Following the manufacturer's instructions, the researchers used the immunoSEQ immune profiling system to amplify TCR beta CDR3 regions via multiplex PCR. Sequencing was performed on an Illumina NextSeq system. Per the original workflow: The immunoSEQ Analyzer platform handled processing of the sequence data, and clonality was calculated by taking the square root of Simpson's index of productive rearrangements. Similarity in V and J usage was measured by Jensen-Shannon distance, and OLGA was used to compute CDR3 generation probabilities. Shared CDR3 sequences were searched against the immuneACCESS database (August 2020) and VDJdb (December 2020). TCRdb mirrors the immuneACCESS table, restricted to in-frame sequences. Some clones are absent from its copies; in checked studies, under half trace to an unresolved V gene, and the reason for the others is unknown. V and J calls and clone size are those listed in that table; D and trimming were worked out from the DNA. The sample has roughly 13,000 clones on record, 75% to 90% of them singletons. Clones ranked in the top ten supply around 0.73% of the sample.

In regard to this clone: Its antigen specificity is not known. The input lacks base qualities; no much larger clone sits a single base away.

The germline V gene gives CDR1 as SQVTM and CDR2 as ANQGSEA. The CDR3 runs 12 amino acids, cysteine and phenylalanine included. Only the CDR3 region is kept as DNA, spanning 36 bases read in frame from base 1. Trimmed from V: 6 bases; trimmed from J: 5 bases; junction bases lacking a gene match: 6. The twin pairs came from the European Cystic Fibrosis Twin and Sibling Study Cohort, which recruited patients from over 150 CF clinics across 14 European countries. Zygosity and CFTR genotype were verified in-house, with zygosity tested by multiplex PCR of nine short tandem repeat loci. Peripheral blood was sampled from each twin, and clinical parameters were recorded on the day of blood sampling. Phenol/chloroform extraction was used to isolate genomic DNA from peripheral blood cells, and the DNA was then kept in TE buffer at 4 degrees C.

The sequenced material came from blood. This receptor was obtained from a boy aged 10-17 years with cystic fibrosis. The sequence links TRBV29-1 to TRBJ2-7, with 8 junctional bases fitting TRBD1. At the DNA level, the sequence is TGCAGCGTCTGGGACAGGTTTAACGAGCAGTACTTC. Its protein is CSVWDRFNEQYF.